A selection of T cell receptor beta chains follows, all from one sample in a study of blood T cell repertoires in COVID-19. The method was immunoSEQ multiplex PCR; TCRdb's version includes in-frame clones alone and lacks a portion of them. This sample carries 180,000 or so clones, nearly 90% of them seen once, and the ten largest clones take approximately 0.62%. Input material: peripheral blood. The receptors stem from a man aged 50-59 years with acute or convalescent COVID-19. Both conserved end residues are part of each CDR3. The order of the fields is V gene, clone size, D gene, J gene, CDR3 protein, CDR3 DNA. The D gene is left open where the match is weak. Not all rows give a size; the values are once, few, many and, for expanded clones, a class.

>TRBV29-1|once|TRBD2|TRBJ2-2
CSAGLAGVPGELFF
TGCAGCGCGGGACTAGCGGGAGTTCCCGGGGAGCTGTTTTTT
>TRBV10-3|.|.|TRBJ2-3
CAIRSTDTQYF
TGTGCCATCAGGTCAACAGATACGCAGTATTTT
>TRBV27|.|.|TRBJ2-1
CASSLVWRGPSSYNEQFF
TGTGCCAGCAGTTTAGTTTGGCGGGGCCCGAGCTCCTACAATGAGCAGTTCTTC
>TRBV6-5|.|TRBD2|TRBJ2-7
CASSYSGTSGAYEQYF
TGTGCCAGCAGTTACTCGGGGACTAGCGGAGCCTACGAGCAGTACTTC
>TRBV7-2|.|.|TRBJ2-2
CASSSGSSNTGELFF
TGTGCCAGCAGCTCCGGGAGTTCGAACACCGGGGAGCTGTTTTTT
>TRBV10-1|.|TRBD2|TRBJ2-7
CASSRSGSNYEQYF
TGCGCCAGCAGTCGTAGCGGGAGTAACTACGAGCAGTACTTC
>TRBV3-1/TRBV3-2|once|TRBD1|TRBJ2-5
CASSPWDRHQETQYF
TGTGCCAGCAGCCCCTGGGACAGACACCAAGAGACCCAGTACTTC
>TRBV6-4|.|.|TRBJ1-5
CASSESYSNQPQHF
TGTGCCAGCAGTGAGAGTTATAGCAATCAGCCCCAGCATTTT
>TRBV19|.|TRBD1|TRBJ2-5
CASSIERTGYRETQYF
TGTGCCAGTAGTATAGAACGGACAGGGTATCGAGAGACCCAGTACTTC
>TRBV24-1|.|.|TRBJ2-2
CATSDPFAGELFF
TGTGCCACCAGTGATCCCTTTGCCGGGGAGCTGTTTTTT
>TRBV19|.|TRBD2|TRBJ2-2
CASSTQKGLAGGTGELFF
TGTGCCAGTAGTACGCAAAAGGGACTAGCGGGAGGAACCGGGGAGCTGTTTTTT
>TRBV4-3|.|.|TRBJ2-1
CASSQDSVGNANNEQFF
TGCGCCAGCAGCCAGGATAGTGTCGGGAACGCGAACAATGAGCAGTTCTTC
>TRBV6-5|.|.|TRBJ2-1
CASRRDRYNEQFF
TGTGCCAGCAGACGAGACAGGTACAATGAGCAGTTCTTC
>TRBV11-2|.|.|TRBJ2-2
CASSGRTGELFF
TGTGCCAGCAGCGGGCGAACCGGGGAGCTGTTTTTT
>TRBV7-9|.|TRBD2|TRBJ2-3
CASSPLAGAADTQYF
TGTGCCAGCAGCCCGTTAGCGGGAGCGGCAGATACGCAGTATTTT
>TRBV5-1|.|TRBD1|TRBJ1-1
CASSLPGQTNTEAFF
TGCGCCAGCAGCTTGCCGGGACAGACGAACACTGAAGCTTTCTTT
>TRBV7-3|.|TRBD1|TRBJ2-2
CASSSGTGDTGELFF
TGTGCCAGCAGCTCAGGGACAGGGGACACCGGGGAGCTGTTTTTT
>TRBV7-9|.|.|TRBJ1-3
CASSTEGSGNTIYF
TGTGCCAGCAGCACAGAGGGTAGTGGAAACACCATATATTTT
>TRBV20-1|.|.|TRBJ1-4
CSASGAGGEKLFF
TGCAGTGCTAGTGGGGCTGGTGGTGAAAAACTGTTTTTT
>TRBV5-1|.|TRBD2|TRBJ2-1
CASSFSSGSIGNEQFF
TGCGCCAGCAGCTTCTCTAGCGGGAGTATCGGCAATGAGCAGTTCTTC
>TRBV3-1/TRBV3-2|.|TRBD1|TRBJ1-1
CASSNGQGRAEAFF
TGTGCCAGCAGCAACGGACAGGGGAGGGCTGAAGCTTTCTTT
>TRBV27|.|.|TRBJ2-1
CASSKLADYNEQFF
TGTGCCAGCAGTAAGTTAGCGGATTACAATGAGCAGTTCTTC
>TRBV3-1/TRBV3-2|.|.|TRBJ2-7
CASSLYQFGGSSYEQYF
TGTGCCAGCAGCCTTTACCAGTTCGGGGGAAGCTCCTACGAGCAGTACTTC
>TRBV6-5|once|TRBD1|TRBJ1-5
CASSSTGVSQPQHF
TGTGCCAGCAGTTCGACAGGGGTAAGTCAGCCCCAGCATTTT
>TRBV9|once|TRBD1|TRBJ2-1
CASSVVQGAGNEQFF
TGTGCCAGCAGCGTAGTCCAGGGGGCTGGTAATGAGCAGTTCTTC
>TRBV6-5|.|.|TRBJ2-3
CASSTRRVDTQYF
TGTGCCAGCAGTACCCGCCGGGTAGATACGCAGTATTTT
>TRBV30|.|TRBD2|TRBJ2-3
CAWRTPPSGREDTQYF
TGTGCCTGGAGGACTCCCCCTAGCGGGAGAGAAGATACGCAGTATTTT
>TRBV6-5|.|TRBD1|TRBJ1-1
CASTGQGGVNTEAFF
TGTGCCAGCACCGGACAGGGGGGGGTGAACACTGAAGCTTTCTTT
>TRBV10-3|once|.|TRBJ1-5
CAISDWDSNQPQHF
TGTGCCATCAGTGATTGGGACTCTAATCAGCCCCAGCATTTT
>TRBV12-3/TRBV12-4|.|TRBD1|TRBJ2-3
CASRQGAGDTQYF
TGTGCCAGCAGACAGGGGGCCGGGGATACGCAGTATTTT
>TRBV25-1|.|TRBD1|TRBJ2-3
CARSGQGADTQYF
TGTGCCAGATCGGGACAGGGGGCAGATACGCAGTATTTT